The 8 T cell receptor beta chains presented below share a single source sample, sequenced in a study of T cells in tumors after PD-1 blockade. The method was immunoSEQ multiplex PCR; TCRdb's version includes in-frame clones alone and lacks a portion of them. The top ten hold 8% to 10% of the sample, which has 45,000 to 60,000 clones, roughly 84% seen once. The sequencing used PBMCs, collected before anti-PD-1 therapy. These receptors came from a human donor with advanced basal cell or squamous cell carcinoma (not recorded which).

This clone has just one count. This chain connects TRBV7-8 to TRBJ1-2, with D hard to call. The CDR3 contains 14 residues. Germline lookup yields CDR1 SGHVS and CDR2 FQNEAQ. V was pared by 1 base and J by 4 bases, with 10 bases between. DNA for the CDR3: TGTGCCAGCAGCTTAGACCCGGGAGTCTATGGCTACACCTTC. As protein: CASSLDPGVYGYTF.

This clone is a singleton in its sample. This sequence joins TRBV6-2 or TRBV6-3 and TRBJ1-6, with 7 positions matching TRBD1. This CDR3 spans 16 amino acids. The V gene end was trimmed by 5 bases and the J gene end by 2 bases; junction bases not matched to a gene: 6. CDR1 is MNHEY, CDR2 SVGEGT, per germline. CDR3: CASSRDSSPYNSPLHF. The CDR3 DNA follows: TGTGCCAGCAGTAGGGACAGCAGTCCCTATAATTCACCCCTCCACTTT.

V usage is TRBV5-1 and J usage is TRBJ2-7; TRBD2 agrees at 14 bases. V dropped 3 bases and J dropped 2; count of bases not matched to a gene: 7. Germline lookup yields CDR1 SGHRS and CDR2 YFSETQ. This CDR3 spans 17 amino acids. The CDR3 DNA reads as TGCGCCAGCAGCTCAATCGGGACTAGCGGGAGAGCCTACGAGCAGTACTTC. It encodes CASSSIGTSGRAYEQYF. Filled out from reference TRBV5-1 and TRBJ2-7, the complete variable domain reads KAGVTQTPRYLIKTRGQQVTLSCSPISGHRSVSWYQQTPGQGLQFLFEYFSETQRNKGNFPGRFSGRQFSNSRSEMNVSTLELGDSALYLCASSSIGTSGRAYEQYFGPGTRLTVT.

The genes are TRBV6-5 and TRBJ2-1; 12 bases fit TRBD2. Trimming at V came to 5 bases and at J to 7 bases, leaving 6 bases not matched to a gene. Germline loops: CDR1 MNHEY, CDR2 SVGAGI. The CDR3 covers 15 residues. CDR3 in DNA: TGTGCCAGCAGTAAGACTAGCGGGGGTTGGAATGAGCAGTTCTTC. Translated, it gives CASSKTSGGWNEQFF.

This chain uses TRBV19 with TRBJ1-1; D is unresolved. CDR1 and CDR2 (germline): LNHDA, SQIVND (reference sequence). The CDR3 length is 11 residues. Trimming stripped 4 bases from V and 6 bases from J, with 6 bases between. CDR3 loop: CASSRTAEAFF. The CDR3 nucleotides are TGTGCCAGTAGTAGAACCGCTGAAGCTTTCTTT. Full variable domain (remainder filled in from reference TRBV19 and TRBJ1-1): DGGITQSPKYLFRKEGQNVTLSCEQNLNHDAMYWYRQDPGQGLRLIYYSQIVNDFQKGDIAEGYSVSREKKESFPLTVTSAQKNPTAFYLCASSRTAEAFFGQGTRLTVV.

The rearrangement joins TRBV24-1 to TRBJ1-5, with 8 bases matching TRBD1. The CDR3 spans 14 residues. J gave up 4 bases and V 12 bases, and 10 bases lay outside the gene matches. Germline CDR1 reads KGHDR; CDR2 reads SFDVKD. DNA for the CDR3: TGTGCCCACACCCCGGGACAGGAGAATCAGCCCCAGCATTTT. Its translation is CAHTPGQENQPQHF.

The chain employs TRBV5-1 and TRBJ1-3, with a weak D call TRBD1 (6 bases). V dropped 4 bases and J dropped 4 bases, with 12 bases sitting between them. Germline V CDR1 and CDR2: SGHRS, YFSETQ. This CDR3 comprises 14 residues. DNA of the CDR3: TGCGCCAGCAGCGATGGGACACGGGGAAACACCATATATTTT. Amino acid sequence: CASSDGTRGNTIYF.

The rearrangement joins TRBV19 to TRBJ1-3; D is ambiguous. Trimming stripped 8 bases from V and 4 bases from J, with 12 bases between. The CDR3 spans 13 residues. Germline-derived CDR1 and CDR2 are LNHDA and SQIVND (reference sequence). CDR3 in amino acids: CASGHYGGNTIYF. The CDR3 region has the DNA TGTGCCAGTGGGCACTACGGGGGAAACACCATATATTTT.